This T cell receptor (beta chain) derives from a study of CD8 T cells in Susac syndrome. Points from the study as a whole: The relatively small number of individuals in the TCR sequencing and HLA analysis was acknowledged by the study.

The CDR3 extends over 17 amino acids. Germline V gene lookup returns CDR1 SGDLS and CDR2 YYNGEE. With 4 bases removed from V and 0 bases from J, the gap between germline ends came to 16 bases. An input of roughly 0.5 to 1 ug of RNA was subjected to reverse transcription using random hexamers. Amplification of the TCR beta CDR3 was carried out by immunoSEQ multiplex PCR, which spanned a total of 54 Vbeta and 13 Jbeta segments. TCRdb processed the immunoSEQ multiplex PCR reads anew with MiXCR; each CDR3 protein has one entry. The repertoire includes tens of thousands of distinct CDR3 sequences, 93% of them detected once, and less than 0.3% sits in the top ten. TCR beta from blood CD8+ and CD4+ T cells was sequenced. Isolation of CD8+ and CD4+ T cells was performed negatively, whereas enrichment of TEMRA cells was done by FACS. Turning to this clonotype: Its antigen is not known.

The TCR comes from a human donor in good health. Material for sequencing was CD8+ T cells from PBMCs. This chain links TRBV9 with TRBJ1-4, with D perhaps TRBD1 (5 bases). CDR3 coding DNA: TGTGCCAGCAGCCCCCGAGTCTCGACAGCAACTAATGAAAAACTGTTTTTT. Translating it yields CASSPRVSTATNEKLFF. The whole variable domain, remainder taken from reference TRBV9 and TRBJ1-4, is DSGVTQTPKHLITATGQRVTLRCSPRSGDLSVYWYQQSLDQGLQFLIQYYNGEERAKGNILERFSAQQFPDLHSELNLSSLELGDSALYFCASSPRVSTATNEKLFFGSGTQLSVL.